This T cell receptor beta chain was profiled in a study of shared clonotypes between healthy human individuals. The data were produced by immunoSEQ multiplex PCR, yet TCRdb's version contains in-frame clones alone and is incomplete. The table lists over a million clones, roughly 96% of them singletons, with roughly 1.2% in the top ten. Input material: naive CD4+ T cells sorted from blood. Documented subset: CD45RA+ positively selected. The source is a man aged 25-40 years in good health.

This CDR3 is CASSVVGAQVETQYF. The CDR3 DNA sequence: TGTGCCAGCAGCGTAGTGGGGGCGCAGGTTGAGACCCAGTACTTC. The rearrangement joins TRBV9 to TRBJ2-5, with D perhaps TRBD1 (6 bases). Trimming shortened V by 0 bases and J by 5 bases, and 14 bases separated the two germline ends. CDR1 and CDR2 (germline): SGDLS, YYNGEE. The length of the CDR3 is 15 residues.